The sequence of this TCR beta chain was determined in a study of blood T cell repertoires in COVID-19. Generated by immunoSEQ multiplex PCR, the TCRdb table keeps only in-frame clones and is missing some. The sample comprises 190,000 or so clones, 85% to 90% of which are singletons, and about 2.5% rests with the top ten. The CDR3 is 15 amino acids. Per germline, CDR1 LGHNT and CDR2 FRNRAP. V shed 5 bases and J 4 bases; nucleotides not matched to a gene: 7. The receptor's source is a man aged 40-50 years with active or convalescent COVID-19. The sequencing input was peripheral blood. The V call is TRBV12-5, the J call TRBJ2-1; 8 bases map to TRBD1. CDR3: CASGPDRGLYNEQFF. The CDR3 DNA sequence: TGTGCTAGTGGTCCCGACAGGGGTTTATACAATGAGCAGTTCTTC. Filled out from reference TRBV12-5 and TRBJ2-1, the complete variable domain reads DARVTQTPRHKVTEMGQEVTMRCQPILGHNTVFWYRQTMMQGLELLAYFRNRAPLDDSGMPKDRFSAEMPDATLATLKIQPSEPRDSAVYFCASGPDRGLYNEQFFGPGTRLTVL.